The 7 T cell receptor beta chains below were found in one sample sequenced in a study of identical twins. From the 5' RACE reads, TCRdb called clonotypes with MiXCR, one entry per CDR3 protein. The table includes some 460,000 distinct CDR3 sequences, approximately 15% detected once. These data are also associated with another study on yellow fever vaccine responses in identical twins.

The material sequenced was CD4+ T cells sorted from blood. The source of these receptors is a woman aged 18 to 35 in good health.

The chain is built from TRBV6-2 or TRBV6-3 and TRBJ2-7; 9 bases match TRBD2. CDR3 length: 15 amino acids. Germline CDR1 is MNHEY and CDR2 is SVGEGT. The V segment lost 7 bases and the J segment 3 bases; nucleotides outside the gene matches: 10. CDR3 in amino acids: CASTSPTSGHYEQYF. The CDR3 nucleotides read TGTGCCAGCACCTCACCCACTAGCGGGCACTACGAGCAGTACTTC.

The V and J genes are TRBV5-1 and TRBJ1-1, with D unresolved. The CDR3 has 16 residues. V was trimmed by 0 bases and J by 0 bases, leaving 12 bases between them. Germline V gives CDR1 SGHRS, CDR2 YFSETQ. CDR3 nucleotide sequence: TGCGCCAGCAGCTTGGCCGGCAGAGCAATGAACACTGAAGCTTTCTTT. Encoded protein: CASSLAGRAMNTEAFF.

This clonotype was picked up a small number of times. The rearrangement uses TRBV29-1 and TRBJ2-7; D might be TRBD2 (6 bases). CDR3 size: 13 residues. V was clipped by 6 bases and J by 2 bases, with 14 bases between them. Germline V gene sequence: CDR1 SQVTM, CDR2 ANQGSEA. The CDR3 DNA sequence: TGCAGCGTCGCTCGACTAGGCCCCTACGAGCAGTACTTC. It specifies CSVARLGPYEQYF.

The sample holds a few counts of this clonotype. CDR3 in DNA: TGCGCCAGCAGCTTGGGTACAGGGGGATACACAGATACGCAGTATTTT. It specifies CASSLGTGGYTDTQYF. This chain connects TRBV5-1 to TRBJ2-3; TRBD1 aligns across 8 bases. V shed 0 bases and J 2 bases; nucleotides not matched to a gene: 5. Germline CDR1 reads SGHRS; CDR2 reads YFSETQ. The CDR3 contains 16 residues. Together with reference TRBV5-1 and TRBJ2-3, the CDR3 gives the full variable domain: KAGVTQTPRYLIKTRGQQVTLSCSPISGHRSVSWYQQTPGQGLQFLFEYFSETQRNKGNFPGRFSGRQFSNSRSEMNVSTLELGDSALYLCASSLGTGGYTDTQYFGPGTRLTVL.

The chain joins TRBV20-1 to TRBJ2-1; possible D gene TRBD1, 5 bases. The CDR3 is 16 amino acids. CDR1 DFQATT and CDR2 SNEGSKA come from the germline V gene (reference sequence). V lost 0 bases and J lost 4, with 16 bases in between. The chain's CDR3 is CSARDFGAATYNEQFF. The CDR3 coding sequence is TGCAGTGCTAGAGATTTTGGGGCGGCGACTTACAATGAGCAGTTCTTC.

This clonotype has at least ten counts. The rearrangement joins TRBV12-3 or TRBV12-4 to TRBJ2-3, with 10 bases fitting TRBD1. The J segment lost 1 base and the V segment lost 5 bases, leaving 6 bases of the junction unmatched. This CDR3 is built from 16 residues. In nucleotides, the CDR3 is TGTGCCAGCAGTCAGTACGGGACAGGGGGCACAGATACGCAGTATTTT. This sequence encodes CASSQYGTGGTDTQYF.

The rearrangement links TRBV6-2 or TRBV6-3 to TRBJ2-6; TRBD1 matches at 8 bases. This CDR3 is built from 19 residues. Trimming cost V 4 bases and J 4 bases; bases outside gene matches: 15. Germline-derived CDR1 and CDR2 are MNHEY and SVGEGT. CDR3 amino acids: CASSSDAGGSLTGANVLTF. The CDR3 DNA is TGTGCCAGCAGTTCGGACGCAGGGGGCTCTCTAACGGGGGCCAACGTCCTGACTTTC.